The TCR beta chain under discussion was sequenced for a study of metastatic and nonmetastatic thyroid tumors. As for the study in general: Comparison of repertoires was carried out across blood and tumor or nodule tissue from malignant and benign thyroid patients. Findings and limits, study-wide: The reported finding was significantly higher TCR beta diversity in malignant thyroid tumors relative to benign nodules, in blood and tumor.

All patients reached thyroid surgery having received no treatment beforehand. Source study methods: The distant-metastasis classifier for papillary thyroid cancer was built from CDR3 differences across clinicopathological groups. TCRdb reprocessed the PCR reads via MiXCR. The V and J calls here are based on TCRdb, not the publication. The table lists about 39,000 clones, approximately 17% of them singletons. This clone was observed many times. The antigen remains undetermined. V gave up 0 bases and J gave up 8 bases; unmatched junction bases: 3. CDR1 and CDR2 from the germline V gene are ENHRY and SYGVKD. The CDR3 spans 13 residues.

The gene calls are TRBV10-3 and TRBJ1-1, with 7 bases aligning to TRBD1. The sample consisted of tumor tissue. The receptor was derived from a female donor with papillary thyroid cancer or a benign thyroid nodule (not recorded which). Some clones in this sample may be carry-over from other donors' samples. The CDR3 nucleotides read TGTGCCATCAGTGAGTCCCAACAGGGGGAAGCTTTCTTT. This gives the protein CAISESQQGEAFF.